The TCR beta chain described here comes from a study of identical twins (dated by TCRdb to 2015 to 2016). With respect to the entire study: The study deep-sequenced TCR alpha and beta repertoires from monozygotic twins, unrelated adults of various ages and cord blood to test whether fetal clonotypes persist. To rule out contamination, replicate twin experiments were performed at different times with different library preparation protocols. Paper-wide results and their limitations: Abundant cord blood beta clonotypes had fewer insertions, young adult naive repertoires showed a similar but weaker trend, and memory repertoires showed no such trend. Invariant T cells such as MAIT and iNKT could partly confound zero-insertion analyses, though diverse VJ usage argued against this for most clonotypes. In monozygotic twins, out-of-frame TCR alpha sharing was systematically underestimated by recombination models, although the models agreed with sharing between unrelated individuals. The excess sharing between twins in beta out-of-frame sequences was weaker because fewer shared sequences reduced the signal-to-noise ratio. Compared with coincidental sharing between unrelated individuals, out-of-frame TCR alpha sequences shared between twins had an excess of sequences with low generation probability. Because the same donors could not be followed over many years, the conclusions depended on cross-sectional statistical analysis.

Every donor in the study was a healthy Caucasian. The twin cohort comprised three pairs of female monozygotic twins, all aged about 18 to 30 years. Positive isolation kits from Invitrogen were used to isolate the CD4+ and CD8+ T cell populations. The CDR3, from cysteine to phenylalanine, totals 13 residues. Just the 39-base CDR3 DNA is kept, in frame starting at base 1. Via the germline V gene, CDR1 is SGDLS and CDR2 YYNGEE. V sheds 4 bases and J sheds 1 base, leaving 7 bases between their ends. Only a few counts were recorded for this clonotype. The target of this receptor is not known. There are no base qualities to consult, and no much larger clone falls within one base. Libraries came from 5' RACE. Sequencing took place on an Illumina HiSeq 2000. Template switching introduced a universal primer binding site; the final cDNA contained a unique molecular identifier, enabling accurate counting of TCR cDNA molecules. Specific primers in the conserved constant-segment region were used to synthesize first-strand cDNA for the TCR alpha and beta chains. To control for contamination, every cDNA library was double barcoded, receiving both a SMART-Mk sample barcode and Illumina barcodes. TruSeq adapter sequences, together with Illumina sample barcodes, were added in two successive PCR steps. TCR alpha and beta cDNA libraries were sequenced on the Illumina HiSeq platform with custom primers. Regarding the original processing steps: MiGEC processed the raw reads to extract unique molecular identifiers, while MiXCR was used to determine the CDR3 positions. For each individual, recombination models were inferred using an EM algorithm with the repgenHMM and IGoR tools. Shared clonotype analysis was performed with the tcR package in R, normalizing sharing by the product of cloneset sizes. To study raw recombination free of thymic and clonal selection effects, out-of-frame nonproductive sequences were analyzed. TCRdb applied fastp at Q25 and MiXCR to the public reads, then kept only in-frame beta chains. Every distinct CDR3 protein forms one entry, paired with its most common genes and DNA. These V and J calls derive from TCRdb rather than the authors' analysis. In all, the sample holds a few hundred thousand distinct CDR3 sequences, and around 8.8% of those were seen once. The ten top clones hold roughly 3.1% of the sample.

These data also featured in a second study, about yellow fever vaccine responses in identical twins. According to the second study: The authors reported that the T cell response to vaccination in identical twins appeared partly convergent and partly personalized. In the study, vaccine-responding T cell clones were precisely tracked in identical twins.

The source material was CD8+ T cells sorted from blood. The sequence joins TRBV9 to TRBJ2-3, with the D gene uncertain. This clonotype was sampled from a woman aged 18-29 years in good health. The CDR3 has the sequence CASSPPGTDTQYF. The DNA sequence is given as TGTGCCAGCAGCCCACCAGGCACAGATACGCAGTATTTT.